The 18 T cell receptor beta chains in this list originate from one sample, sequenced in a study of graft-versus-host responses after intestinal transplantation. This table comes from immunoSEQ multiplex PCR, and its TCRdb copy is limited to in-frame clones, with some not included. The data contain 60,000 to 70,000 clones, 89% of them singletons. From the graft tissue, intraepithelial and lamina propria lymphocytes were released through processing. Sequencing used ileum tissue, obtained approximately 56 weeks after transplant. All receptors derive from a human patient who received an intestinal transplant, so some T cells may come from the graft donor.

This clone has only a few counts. The CDR3 DNA follows: TGTGCCAGCAGCCCATCTACAGGGGAAGAAAAACTGTTTTTT. The encoded protein is CASSPSTGEEKLFF. The chain recombines TRBV7-9 with TRBJ1-4, with TRBD1 identical over 7 bases. This CDR3 is 14 amino acids long. The ends lost 5 bases at V and 8 bases at J; junction bases unmatched: 8. Germline-derived CDR1 and CDR2 are SEHNR and FQNEAQ (reference sequence).

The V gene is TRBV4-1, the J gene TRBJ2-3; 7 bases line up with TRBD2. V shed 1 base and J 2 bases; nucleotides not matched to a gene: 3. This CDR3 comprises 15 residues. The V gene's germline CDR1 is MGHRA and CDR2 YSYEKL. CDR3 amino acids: CASSQGAGTTDTQYF. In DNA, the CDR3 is TGCGCCAGCAGCCAAGGAGCGGGAACCACAGATACGCAGTATTTT.

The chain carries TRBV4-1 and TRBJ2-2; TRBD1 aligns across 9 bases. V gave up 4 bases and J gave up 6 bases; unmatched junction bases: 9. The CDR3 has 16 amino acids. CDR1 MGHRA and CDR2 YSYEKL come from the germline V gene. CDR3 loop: CASSLRQGVMSGELFF. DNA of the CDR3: TGCGCCAGCAGCCTTCGACAGGGGGTTATGTCCGGGGAGCTGTTTTTT.

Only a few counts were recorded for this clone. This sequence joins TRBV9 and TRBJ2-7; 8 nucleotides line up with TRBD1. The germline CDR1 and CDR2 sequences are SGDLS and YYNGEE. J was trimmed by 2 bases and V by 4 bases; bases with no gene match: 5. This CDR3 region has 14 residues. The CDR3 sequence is CASSLTTGAYEQYF. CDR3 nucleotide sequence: TGTGCCAGCAGCTTGACGACAGGGGCCTACGAGCAGTACTTC.

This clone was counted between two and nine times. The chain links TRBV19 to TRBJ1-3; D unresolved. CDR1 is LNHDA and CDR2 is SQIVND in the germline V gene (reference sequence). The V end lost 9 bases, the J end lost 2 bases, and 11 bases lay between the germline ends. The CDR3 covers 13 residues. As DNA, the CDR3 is TGTGCCAGCAGGCCCAGAACTGGAAACACCATATATTTT. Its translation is CASRPRTGNTIYF.

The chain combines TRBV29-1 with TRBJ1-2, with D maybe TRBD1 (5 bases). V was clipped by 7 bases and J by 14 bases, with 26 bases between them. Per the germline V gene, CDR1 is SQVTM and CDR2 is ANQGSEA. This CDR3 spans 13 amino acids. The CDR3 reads CSATIRDGDGKTF. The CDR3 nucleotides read TGCAGCGCCACCATCCGGGACGGTGATGGAAAAACCTTC.

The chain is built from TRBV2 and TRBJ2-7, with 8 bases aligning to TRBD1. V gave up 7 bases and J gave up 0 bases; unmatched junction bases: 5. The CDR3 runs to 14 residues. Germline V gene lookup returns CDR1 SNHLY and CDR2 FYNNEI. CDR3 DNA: TGTGCCAGCATAGCCGGGACAGGCTCCTACGAGCAGTACTTC. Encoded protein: CASIAGTGSYEQYF.

The CDR3 DNA is TGTGCCAGCAGTAATGGATGGGGGCCCCGGGGTGAGCAGTTCTTC. Its protein is CASSNGWGPRGEQFF. The V gene is TRBV11-2, the J gene TRBJ2-1, with D tentatively TRBD1 (6 bases). Germline V lookup: CDR1 SGHAT, CDR2 FQNNGV. The CDR3 runs to 15 residues. V lost 6 bases, J lost 9 bases, and 21 bases lay in between. Combining the CDR3 with reference TRBV11-2 and TRBJ2-1 gives the whole variable domain EAGVAQSPRYKIIEKRQSVAFWCNPISGHATLYWYQQILGQGPKLLIQFQNNGVVDDSQLPKDRFSAERLKGVDSTLKIQPAKLEDSAVYLCASSNGWGPRGEQFFGPGTRLTVL.

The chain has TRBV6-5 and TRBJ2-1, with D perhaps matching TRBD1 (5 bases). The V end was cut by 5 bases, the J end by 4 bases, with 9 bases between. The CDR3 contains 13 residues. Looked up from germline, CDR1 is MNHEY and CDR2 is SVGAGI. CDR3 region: CASSPDNYNEQFF. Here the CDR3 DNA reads TGTGCCAGCAGTCCGGACAATTACAATGAGCAGTTCTTC.

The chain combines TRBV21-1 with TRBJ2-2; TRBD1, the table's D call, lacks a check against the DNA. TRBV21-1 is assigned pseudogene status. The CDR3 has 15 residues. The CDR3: CASSSRDRGSGELFF. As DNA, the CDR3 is TGTGCCAGCAGCTCCCGGGACAGGGGCTCCGGGGAGCTGTTTTTT.

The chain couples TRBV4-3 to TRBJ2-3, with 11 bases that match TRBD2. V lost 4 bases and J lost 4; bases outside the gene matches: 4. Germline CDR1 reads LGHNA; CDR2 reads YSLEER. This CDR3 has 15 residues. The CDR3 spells CASSPSSGGSDTQYF. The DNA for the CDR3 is TGCGCCAGCAGCCCATCTAGCGGGGGGTCAGATACGCAGTATTTT.

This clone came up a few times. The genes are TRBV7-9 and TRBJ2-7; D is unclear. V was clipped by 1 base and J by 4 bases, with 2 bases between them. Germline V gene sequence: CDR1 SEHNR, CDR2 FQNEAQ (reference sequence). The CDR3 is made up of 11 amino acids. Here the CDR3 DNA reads TGTGCCAGCAGCTTAGAGTACGAGCAGTACTTC. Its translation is CASSLEYEQYF.

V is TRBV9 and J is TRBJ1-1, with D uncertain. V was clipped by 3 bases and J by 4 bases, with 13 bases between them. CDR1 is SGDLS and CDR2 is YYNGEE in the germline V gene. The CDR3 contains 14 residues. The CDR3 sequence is CASSASGGSTEAFF. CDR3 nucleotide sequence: TGTGCCAGCAGCGCCTCGGGAGGTAGCACTGAAGCTTTCTTT.

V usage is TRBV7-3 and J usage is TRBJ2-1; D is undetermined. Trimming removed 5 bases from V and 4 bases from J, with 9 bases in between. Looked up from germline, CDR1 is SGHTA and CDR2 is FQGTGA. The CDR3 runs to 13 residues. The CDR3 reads CASSLDLYNEQFF. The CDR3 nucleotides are TGTGCCAGCAGCCTAGACTTATACAATGAGCAGTTCTTC.

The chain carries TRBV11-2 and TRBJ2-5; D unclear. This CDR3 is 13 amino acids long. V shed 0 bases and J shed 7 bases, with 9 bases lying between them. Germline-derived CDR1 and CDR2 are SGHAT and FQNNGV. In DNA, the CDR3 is TGTGCCAGCAGCTTAGAGGCGGTTCGGACCCAGTACTTC. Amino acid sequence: CASSLEAVRTQYF.

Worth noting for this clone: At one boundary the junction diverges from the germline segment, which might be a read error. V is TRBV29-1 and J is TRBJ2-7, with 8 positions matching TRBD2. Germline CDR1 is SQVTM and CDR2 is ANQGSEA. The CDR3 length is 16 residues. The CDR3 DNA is TGCCGCGTTGAAGAGCCGGGGCGGGGGGCCACCTACGAGCAGTACTTC. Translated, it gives CRVEEPGRGATYEQYF.

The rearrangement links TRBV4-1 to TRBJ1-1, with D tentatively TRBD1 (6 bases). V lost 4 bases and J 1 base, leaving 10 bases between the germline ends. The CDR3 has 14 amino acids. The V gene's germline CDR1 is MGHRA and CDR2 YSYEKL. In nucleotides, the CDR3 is TGCGCCAGCAGCCGCCTGACAGGGAACACTGAAGCTTTCTTT. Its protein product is CASSRLTGNTEAFF.

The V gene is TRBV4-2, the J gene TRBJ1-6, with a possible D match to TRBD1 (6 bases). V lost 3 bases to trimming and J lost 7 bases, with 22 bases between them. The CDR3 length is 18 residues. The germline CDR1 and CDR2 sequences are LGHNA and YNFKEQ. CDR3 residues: CASSHFSPGRRGNSPLHF. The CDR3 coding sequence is TGTGCCAGCAGCCACTTCAGTCCCGGGCGCAGGGGCAATTCACCCCTCCACTTT.